The following is a T cell receptor beta chain sequence with its context. No antigen is known for it. Unmatched junction bases numbered 2, after V lost 4 bases and J lost 6 bases. Looked up from germline, CDR1 is SNHLY and CDR2 is FYNNEI. CDR3 length: 12 residues. The data were produced by immunoSEQ multiplex PCR, yet TCRdb's version contains in-frame clones alone and is incomplete. Among around 160,000 clones listed, more than 75% were seen once. The source of the sample is a study of T cell responses to AZD1222 COVID-19 vaccine. Study results and caveats: Females outnumbered males among donors, who were mostly white British; clonal diversity was possibly underestimated.

The V call is TRBV2, the J call TRBJ2-7; TRBD2 aligns across 8 bases. Sequences were derived from peripheral blood, sampled on day 0 of AZD1222 vaccination. The TCR was taken from an adult in good health. In nucleotides, the CDR3 is TGTGCCAGCAGTGGACTAGCGCCCGAGCAGTACTTC. This codes for CASSGLAPEQYF.